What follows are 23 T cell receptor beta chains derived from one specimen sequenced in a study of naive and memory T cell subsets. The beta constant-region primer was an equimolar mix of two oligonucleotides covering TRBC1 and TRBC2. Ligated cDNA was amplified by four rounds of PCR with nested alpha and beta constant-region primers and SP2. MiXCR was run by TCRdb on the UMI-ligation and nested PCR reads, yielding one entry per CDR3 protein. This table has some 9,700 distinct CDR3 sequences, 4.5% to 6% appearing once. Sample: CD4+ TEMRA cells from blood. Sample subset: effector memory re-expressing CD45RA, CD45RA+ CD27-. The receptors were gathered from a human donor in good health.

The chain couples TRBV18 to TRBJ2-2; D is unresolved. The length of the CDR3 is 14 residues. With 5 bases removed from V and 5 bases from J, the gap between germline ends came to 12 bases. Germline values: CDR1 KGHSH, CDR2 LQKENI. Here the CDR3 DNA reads TGTGCCAGCTCAGTACTTCAAGAAACCGGGGAGCTGTTTTTT. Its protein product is CASSVLQETGELFF.

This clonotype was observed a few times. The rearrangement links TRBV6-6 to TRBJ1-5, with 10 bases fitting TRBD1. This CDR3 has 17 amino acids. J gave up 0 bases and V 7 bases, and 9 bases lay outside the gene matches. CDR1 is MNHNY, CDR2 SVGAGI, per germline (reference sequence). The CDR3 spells CASILGTGEYSNQPQHF. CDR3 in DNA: TGTGCCAGCATCCTCGGGACAGGGGAATATAGCAATCAGCCCCAGCATTTT.

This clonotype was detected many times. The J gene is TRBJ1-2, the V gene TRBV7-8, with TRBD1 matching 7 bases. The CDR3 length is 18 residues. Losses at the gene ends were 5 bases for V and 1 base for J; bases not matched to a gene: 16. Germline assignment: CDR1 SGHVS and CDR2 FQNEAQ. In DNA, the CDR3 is TGTGCCAGCAGCGCGGTCATTCTTCCGGGACAGAGTAACTATGGCTACACCTTC. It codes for CASSAVILPGQSNYGYTF.

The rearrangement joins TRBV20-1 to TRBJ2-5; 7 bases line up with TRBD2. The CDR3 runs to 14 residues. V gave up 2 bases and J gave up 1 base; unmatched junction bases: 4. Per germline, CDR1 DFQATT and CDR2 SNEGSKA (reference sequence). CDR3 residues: CSARITSAQETQYF. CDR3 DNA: TGCAGTGCTAGAATCACTAGCGCCCAAGAGACCCAGTACTTC.

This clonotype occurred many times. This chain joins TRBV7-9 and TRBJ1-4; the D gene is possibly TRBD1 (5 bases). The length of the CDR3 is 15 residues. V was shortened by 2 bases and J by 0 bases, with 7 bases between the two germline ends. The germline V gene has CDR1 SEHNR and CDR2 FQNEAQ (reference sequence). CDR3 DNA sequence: TGTGCCAGCAGCTTATTGACAGCAACTAATGAAAAACTGTTTTTT. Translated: CASSLLTATNEKLFF.

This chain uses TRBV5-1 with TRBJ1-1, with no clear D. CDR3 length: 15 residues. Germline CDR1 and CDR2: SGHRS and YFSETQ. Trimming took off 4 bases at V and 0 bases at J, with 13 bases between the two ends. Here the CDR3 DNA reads TGCGCCAGCAGCCCGGATGGTAAGCTGAACACTGAAGCTTTCTTT. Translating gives CASSPDGKLNTEAFF. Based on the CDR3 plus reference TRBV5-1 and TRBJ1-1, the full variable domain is KAGVTQTPRYLIKTRGQQVTLSCSPISGHRSVSWYQQTPGQGLQFLFEYFSETQRNKGNFPGRFSGRQFSNSRSEMNVSTLELGDSALYLCASSPDGKLNTEAFFGQGTRLTVV.

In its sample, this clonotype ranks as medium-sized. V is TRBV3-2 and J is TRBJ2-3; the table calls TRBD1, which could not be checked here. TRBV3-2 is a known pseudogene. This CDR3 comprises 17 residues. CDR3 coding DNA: TGTGCCAGCAGCCGAACGGGACAGGGGGTGGACACAGATACGCAGTATTTT. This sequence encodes CASSRTGQGVDTDTQYF.

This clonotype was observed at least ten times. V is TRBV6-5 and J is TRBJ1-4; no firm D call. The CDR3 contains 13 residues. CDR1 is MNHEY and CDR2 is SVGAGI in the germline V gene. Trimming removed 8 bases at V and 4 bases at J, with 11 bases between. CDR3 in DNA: TGTGCCAGCCGACGGTACCATAATGAAAAACTGTTTTTT. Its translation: CASRRYHNEKLFF.

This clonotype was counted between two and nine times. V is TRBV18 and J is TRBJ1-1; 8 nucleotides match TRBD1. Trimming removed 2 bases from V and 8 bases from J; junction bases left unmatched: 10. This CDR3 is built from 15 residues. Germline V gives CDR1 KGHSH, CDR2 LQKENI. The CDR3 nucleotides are TGTGCCAGCTCACCAGAAGTTGGACAGGGACAGGAAGCTTTCTTT. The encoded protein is CASSPEVGQGQEAFF.

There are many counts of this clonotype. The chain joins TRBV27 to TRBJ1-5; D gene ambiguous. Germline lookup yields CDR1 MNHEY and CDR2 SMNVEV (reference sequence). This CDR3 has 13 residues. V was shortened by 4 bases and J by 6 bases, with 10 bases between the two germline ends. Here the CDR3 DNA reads TGTGCCAGCAGTTCGCAAGAGGGTCAGCCCCAGCATTTT. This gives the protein CASSSQEGQPQHF.

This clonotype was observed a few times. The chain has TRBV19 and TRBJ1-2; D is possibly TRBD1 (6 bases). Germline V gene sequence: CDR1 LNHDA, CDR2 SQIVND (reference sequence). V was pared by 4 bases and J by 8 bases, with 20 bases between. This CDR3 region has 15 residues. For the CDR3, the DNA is TGTGCCAGTAGTACGACAGCGGGGGCCGTGAGCGGCTACACCTTC. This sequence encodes CASSTTAGAVSGYTF.

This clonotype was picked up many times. CDR3 sequence (DNA): TGCAGTGCGGCGGTCTATAGCAATCAGCCCCAGCATTTT. Translation gives CSAAVYSNQPQHF. The V and J genes are TRBV20-1 and TRBJ1-5; D not certain. The CDR3 spans 13 residues. V dropped 6 bases and J dropped 0 bases, with 9 bases sitting between them. CDR1 is DFQATT, CDR2 SNEGSKA, per germline (reference sequence).

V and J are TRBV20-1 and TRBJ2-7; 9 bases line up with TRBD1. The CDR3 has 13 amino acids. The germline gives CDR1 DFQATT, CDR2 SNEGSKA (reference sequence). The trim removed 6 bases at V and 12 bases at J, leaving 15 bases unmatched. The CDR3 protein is CSAPGQGTRPLYF. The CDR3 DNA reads TGCAGTGCCCCGGGACAGGGAACCCGGCCGCTGTACTTC.

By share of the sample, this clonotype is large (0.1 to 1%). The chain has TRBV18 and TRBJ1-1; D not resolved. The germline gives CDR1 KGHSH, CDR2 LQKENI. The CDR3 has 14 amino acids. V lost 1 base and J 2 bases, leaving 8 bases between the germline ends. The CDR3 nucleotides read TGTGCCAGCTCACCACAGTACGAAAACACTGAAGCTTTCTTT. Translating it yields CASSPQYENTEAFF. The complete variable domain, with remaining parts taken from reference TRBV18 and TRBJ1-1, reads NAGVMQNPRHLVRRRGQEARLRCSPMKGHSHVYWYRQLPEEGLKFMVYLQKENIIDESGMPKERFSAEFPKEGPSILRIQQVVRGDSAAYFCASSPQYENTEAFFGQGTRLTVV.

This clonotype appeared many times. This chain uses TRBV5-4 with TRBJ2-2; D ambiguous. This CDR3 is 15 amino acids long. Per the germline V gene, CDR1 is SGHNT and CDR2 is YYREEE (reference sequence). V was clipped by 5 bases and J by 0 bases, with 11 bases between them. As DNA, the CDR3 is TGTGCCAGCAGAGGCGGAAACGCGAACACCGGGGAGCTGTTTTTT. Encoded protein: CASRGGNANTGELFF. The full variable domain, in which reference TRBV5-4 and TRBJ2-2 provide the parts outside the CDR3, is ETGVTQSPTHLIKTRGQQVTLRCSSQSGHNTVSWYQQALGQGPQFIFQYYREEENGRGNFPPRFSGLQFPNYSSELNVNALELDDSALYLCASRGGNANTGELFFGEGSRLTVL.

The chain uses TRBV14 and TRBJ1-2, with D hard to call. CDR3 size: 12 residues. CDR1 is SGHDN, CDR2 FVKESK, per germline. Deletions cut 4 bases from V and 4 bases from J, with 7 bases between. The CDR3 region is CASSPGSYGYTF. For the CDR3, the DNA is TGTGCCAGCAGCCCGGGGAGCTATGGCTACACCTTC.

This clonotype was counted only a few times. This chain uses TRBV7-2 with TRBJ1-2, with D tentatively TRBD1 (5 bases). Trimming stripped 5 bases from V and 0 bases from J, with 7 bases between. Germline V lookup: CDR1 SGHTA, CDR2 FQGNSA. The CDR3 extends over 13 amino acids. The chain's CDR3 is CASSMTANYGYTF. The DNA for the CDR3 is TGTGCCAGCAGCATGACAGCTAACTATGGCTACACCTTC.

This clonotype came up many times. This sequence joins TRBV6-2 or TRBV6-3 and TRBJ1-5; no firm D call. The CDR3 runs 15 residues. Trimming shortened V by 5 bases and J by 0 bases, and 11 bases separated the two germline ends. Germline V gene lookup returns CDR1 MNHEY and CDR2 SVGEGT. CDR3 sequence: CASSPWRDSNQPQHF. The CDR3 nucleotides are TGTGCCAGCAGTCCCTGGCGGGATAGCAATCAGCCCCAGCATTTT.

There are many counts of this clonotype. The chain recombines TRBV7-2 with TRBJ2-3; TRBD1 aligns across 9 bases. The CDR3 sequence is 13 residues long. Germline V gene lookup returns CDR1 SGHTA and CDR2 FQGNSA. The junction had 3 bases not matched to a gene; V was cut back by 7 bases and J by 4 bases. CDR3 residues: CASTGQGADTQYF. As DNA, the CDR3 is TGTGCCAGCACGGGACAGGGTGCAGATACGCAGTATTTT.

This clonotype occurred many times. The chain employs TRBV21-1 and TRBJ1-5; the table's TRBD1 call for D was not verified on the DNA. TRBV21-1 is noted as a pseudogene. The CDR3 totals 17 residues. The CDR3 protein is CASRRGQGPFFDQPQHF. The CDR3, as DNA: TGTGCCAGCCGCCGGGGCCAGGGGCCTTTTTTCGATCAGCCCCAGCATTTT.

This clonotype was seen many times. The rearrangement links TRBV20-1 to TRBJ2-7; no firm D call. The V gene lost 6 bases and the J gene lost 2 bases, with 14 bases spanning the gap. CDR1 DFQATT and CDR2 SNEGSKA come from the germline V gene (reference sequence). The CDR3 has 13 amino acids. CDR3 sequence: CSAYDSSTYEQYF. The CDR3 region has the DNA TGCAGTGCATACGACTCTTCAACCTACGAGCAGTACTTC.

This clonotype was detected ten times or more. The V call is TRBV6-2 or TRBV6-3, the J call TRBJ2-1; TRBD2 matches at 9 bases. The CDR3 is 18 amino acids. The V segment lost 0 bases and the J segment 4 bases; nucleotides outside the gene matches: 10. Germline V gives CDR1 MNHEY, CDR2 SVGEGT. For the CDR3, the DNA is TGTGCCAGCAGTTACTCGAGTTTAGCGGGAGTTCGATACAATGAGCAGTTCTTC. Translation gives CASSYSSLAGVRYNEQFF.

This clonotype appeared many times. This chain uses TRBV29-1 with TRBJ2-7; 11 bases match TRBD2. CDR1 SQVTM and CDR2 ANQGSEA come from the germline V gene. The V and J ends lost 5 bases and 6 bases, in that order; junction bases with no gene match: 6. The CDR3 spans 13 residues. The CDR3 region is CSVTPGLAGEQYF. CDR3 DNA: TGCAGCGTTACCCCCGGACTAGCGGGCGAGCAGTACTTC.